This T cell receptor (beta chain) was captured in a study of T cells in Graves' hyperthyroidism and ophthalmopathy. The TCR beta CDR3 regions underwent amplification using RNA transcripts as the source. The HTBI set primed first-round TCR CDR3 RT-PCR. TCRdb re-analysed the multiplex PCR reads in MiXCR, keeping a single row per CDR3 protein. The sample contains approximately 560,000 distinct CDR3 sequences, around 45% of which appear only once. A note on this clonotype: At one end, the junction sequence differs from germline, possibly due to a read error.

Those patients with uncontrolled infection, other autoimmune disease, pregnancy or lactation were excluded. Germline V gene data show CDR1 as MNHNY and CDR2 as SVGAGI (reference sequence). This CDR3 contains 15 residues. The sequence came from a woman younger than 30 with Graves' hyperthyroidism. The rearrangement joins TRBV6-6 to TRBJ2-1; 11 bases align to TRBD2. The sequenced sample was peripheral blood or thyroid tissue (not recorded which). CDR3 DNA sequence: TGTGCCATCAGTGATGGGACTAGCGGCTCCAATGAGCAGTTCTTC. Translating gives CAISDGTSGSNEQFF.